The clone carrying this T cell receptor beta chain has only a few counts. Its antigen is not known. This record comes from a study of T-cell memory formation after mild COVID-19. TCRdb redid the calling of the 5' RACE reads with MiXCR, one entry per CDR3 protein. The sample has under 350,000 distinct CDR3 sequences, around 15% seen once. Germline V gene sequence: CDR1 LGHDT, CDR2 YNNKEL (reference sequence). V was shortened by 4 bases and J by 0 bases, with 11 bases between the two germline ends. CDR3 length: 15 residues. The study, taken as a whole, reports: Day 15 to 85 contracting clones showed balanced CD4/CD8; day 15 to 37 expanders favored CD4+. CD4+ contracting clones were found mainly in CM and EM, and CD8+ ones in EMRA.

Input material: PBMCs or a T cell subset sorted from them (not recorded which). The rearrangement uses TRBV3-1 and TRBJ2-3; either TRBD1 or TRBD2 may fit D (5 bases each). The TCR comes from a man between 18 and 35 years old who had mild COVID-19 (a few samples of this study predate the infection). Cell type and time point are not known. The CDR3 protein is CASSPRDPSTDTQYF. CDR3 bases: TGTGCCAGCAGCCCCCGGGACCCAAGCACAGATACGCAGTATTTT.